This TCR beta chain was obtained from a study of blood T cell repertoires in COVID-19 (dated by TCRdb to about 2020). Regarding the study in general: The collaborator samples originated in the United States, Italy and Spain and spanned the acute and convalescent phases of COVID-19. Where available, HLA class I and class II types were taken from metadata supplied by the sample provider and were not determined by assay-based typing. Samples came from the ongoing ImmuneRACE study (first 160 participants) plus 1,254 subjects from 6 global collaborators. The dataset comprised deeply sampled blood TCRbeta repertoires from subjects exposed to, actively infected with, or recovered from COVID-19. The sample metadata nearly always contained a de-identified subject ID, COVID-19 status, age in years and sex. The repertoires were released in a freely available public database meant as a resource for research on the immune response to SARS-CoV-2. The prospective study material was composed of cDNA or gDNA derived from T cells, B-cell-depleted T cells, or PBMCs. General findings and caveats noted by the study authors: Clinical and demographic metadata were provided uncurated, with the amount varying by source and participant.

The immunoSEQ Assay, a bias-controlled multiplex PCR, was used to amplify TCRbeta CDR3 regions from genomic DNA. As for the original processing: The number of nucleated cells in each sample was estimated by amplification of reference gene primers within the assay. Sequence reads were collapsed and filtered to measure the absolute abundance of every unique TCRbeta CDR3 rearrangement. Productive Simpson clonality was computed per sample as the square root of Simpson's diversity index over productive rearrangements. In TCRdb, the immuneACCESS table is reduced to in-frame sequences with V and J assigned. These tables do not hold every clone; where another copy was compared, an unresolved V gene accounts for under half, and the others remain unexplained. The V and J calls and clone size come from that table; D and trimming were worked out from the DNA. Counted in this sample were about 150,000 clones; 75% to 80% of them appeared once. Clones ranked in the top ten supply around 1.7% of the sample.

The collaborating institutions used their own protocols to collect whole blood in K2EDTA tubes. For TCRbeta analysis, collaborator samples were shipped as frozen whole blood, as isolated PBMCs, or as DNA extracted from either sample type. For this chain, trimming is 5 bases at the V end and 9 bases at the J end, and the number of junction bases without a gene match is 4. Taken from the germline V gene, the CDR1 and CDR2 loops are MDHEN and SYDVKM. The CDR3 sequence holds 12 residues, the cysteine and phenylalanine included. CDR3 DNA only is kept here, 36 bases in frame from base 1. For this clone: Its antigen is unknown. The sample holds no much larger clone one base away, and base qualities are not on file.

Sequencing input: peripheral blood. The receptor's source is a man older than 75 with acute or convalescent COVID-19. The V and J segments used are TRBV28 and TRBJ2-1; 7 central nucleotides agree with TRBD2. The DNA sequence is TGTGCCAGCAGTGTAGCGGGTGGTGAGCAGTTCTTC. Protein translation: CASSVAGGEQFF. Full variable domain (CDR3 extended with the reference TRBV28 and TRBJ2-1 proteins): DVKVTQSSRYLVKRTGEKVFLECVQDMDHENMFWYRQDPGLGLRLIYFSYDVKMKEKGDIPEGYSVSREKKERFSLILESASTNQTSMYLCASSVAGGEQFFGPGTRLTVL.